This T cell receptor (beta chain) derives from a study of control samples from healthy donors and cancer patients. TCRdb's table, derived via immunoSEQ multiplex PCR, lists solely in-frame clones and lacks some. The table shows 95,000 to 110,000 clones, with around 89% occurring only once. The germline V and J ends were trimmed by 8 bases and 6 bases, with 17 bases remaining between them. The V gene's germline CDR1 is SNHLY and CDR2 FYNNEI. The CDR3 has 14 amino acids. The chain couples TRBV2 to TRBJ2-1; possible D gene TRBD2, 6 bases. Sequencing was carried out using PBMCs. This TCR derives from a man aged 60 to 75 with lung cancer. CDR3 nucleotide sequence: TGTGCCAGCCTCCGGGATAGGGGAGGCAATGAGCAGTTCTTC. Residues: CASLRDRGGNEQFF.